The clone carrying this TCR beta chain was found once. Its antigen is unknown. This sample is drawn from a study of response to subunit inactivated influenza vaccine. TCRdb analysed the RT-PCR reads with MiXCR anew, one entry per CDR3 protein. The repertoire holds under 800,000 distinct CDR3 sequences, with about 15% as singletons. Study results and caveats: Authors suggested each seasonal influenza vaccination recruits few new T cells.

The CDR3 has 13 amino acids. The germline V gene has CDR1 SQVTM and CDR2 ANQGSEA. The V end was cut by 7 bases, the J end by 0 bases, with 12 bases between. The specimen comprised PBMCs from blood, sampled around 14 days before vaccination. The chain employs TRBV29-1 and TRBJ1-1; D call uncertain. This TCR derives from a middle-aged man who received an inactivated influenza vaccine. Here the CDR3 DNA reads TGCAGCGCCCGACCAGGAATGAACACTGAAGCTTTCTTT. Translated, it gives CSARPGMNTEAFF.